The rows below give T cell receptor beta chains drawn from one sample of a study of blood T cell repertoires in COVID-19. TCRdb keeps only in-frame clones here, not all; method: immunoSEQ multiplex PCR. Among about 160,000 clones listed, roughly 84% were seen once. Specimen: peripheral blood. The receptors shown here come from a woman of 80 years or more with active or convalescent COVID-19. CDR3s include the opening cysteine and the closing phenylalanine or tryptophan. The D gene is left open where the match is weak. Not all rows give a size; the values are once, few, many and, for expanded clones, a class.

j_call | clone_size | v_call | d_call | cdr3_aa | cdr3_nt
TRBJ1-1 | once | TRBV5-5 | TRBD1 | CASSLDRGTEAFF | TGTGCCAGCAGCCTGGACAGGGGCACTGAAGCTTTCTTT
TRBJ1-6 | - | TRBV2 | - | CASSSEVSPLHF | TGTGCCAGCAGTTCCGAGGTGTCACCCCTCCACTTT
TRBJ1-4 | - | TRBV5-1 | - | CASSLGAATNEKLFF | TGCGCCAGCAGCTTGGGTGCGGCAACTAATGAAAAACTGTTTTTT
TRBJ2-1 | - | TRBV20-1 | - | CSGTQGNEQFF | TGCAGTGGGACACAGGGTAATGAGCAGTTCTTC
TRBJ1-4 | - | TRBV4-1 | - | CASSPRGSGEKLFF | TGCGCCAGCAGCCCAAGAGGGTCGGGGGAAAAACTGTTTTTT
TRBJ2-7 | - | TRBV29-1 | TRBD2 | CSVVLRGRAYEQYF | TGCAGCGTTGTCCTCCGCGGGAGGGCCTACGAGCAGTACTTC
TRBJ2-1 | - | TRBV6-5 | - | CASSYSGVRNEQFF | TGTGCCAGCAGTTACTCAGGGGTACGCAATGAGCAGTTCTTC
TRBJ2-7 | - | TRBV29-1 | TRBD1 | CSVDRRTPYSYEQYF | TGCAGCGTGGACAGGAGGACACCTTACTCCTACGAGCAGTACTTC
TRBJ1-5 | - | TRBV28 | TRBD1 | CASSWQGGGQPQHF | TGTGCCAGCAGTTGGCAGGGGGGCGGGCAGCCCCAGCATTTT
TRBJ2-5 | - | TRBV5-4 | - | CASSLGLTETQYF | TGTGCCAGCAGCTTGGGACTAACGGAGACCCAGTACTTC
TRBJ2-5 | - | TRBV3-1/TRBV3-2 | - | CASSQHQYF | TGTGCCAGCAGCCAACACCAGTACTTC
TRBJ2-7 | - | TRBV19 | TRBD1 | CASSTSGQGRYEQYF | TGTGCCAGTAGTACCTCCGGACAGGGACGTTACGAGCAGTACTTC
TRBJ1-4 | once | TRBV3-1/TRBV3-2 | - | CASSQTFGATNEKLFF | TGTGCCAGCAGCCAAACCTTCGGGGCAACTAATGAAAAACTGTTTTTT
TRBJ1-1 | - | TRBV7-2 | - | CASRAGRRAEAFF | TGTGCCAGCAGGGCGGGACGGAGGGCTGAAGCTTTCTTT
TRBJ2-3 | once | TRBV6-6 | TRBD1 | CASTRSPGGQGADTQYF | TGTGCCAGCACCCGATCTCCGGGGGGACAGGGGGCAGATACGCAGTATTTT
TRBJ2-7 | - | TRBV29-1 | - | CSVEGQGSDEQYF | TGCAGCGTTGAGGGGCAGGGTTCCGACGAGCAGTACTTC
TRBJ1-2 | once | TRBV3-1/TRBV3-2 | TRBD1 | CASSPDRGDYGYTF | TGTGCCAGCAGCCCGGACAGGGGGGACTATGGCTACACCTTC
TRBJ1-1 | once | TRBV29-1 | - | CSALVGGSMNTEAFF | TGCAGCGCGCTGGTTGGGGGCTCCATGAACACTGAAGCTTTCTTT
TRBJ2-3 | - | TRBV18 | TRBD2 | CASSAYGRGSTDTQYF | TGTGCCAGCTCGGCTTACGGGCGGGGGAGCACAGATACGCAGTATTTT
TRBJ2-6 | - | TRBV30 | - | CALVSRGSSGANVLTF | TGTGCCCTGGTCTCCAGGGGTAGCTCTGGGGCCAACGTCCTGACTTTC
TRBJ1-2 | - | TRBV6-5 | TRBD1 | CASSYSNRGSYGYTF | TGTGCCAGCAGTTACTCGAACAGGGGAAGCTATGGCTACACCTTC
TRBJ2-7 | - | TRBV7-8 | TRBD1 | CASSPQGAGYEQYF | TGTGCCAGCAGTCCACAGGGGGCGGGCTACGAGCAGTACTTC
TRBJ1-1 | few | TRBV19 | - | CASSLRSLGAEVNTEAFF | TGTGCCAGTAGTCTCCGTTCACTCGGCGCGGAGGTCAACACTGAAGCTTTCTTT
TRBJ1-1 | - | TRBV29-1 | - | CSVVAGNTEAFF | TGCAGCGTTGTGGCAGGGAACACTGAAGCTTTCTTT
TRBJ1-2 | once | TRBV5-1 | - | CASSLAPEQWGYTF | TGCGCCAGCAGCTTGGCGCCCGAACAGTGGGGCTACACCTTC
TRBJ2-3 | - | TRBV2 | - | CASSPFRDSYF | TGTGCCAGCAGTCCTTTCCGGGATTCGTATTTT
TRBJ2-5 | - | TRBV7-9 | - | CASSLTSGQETQYF | TGTGCCAGCAGCCTCACCAGCGGGCAAGAGACCCAGTACTTC
TRBJ1-2 | - | TRBV12-3/TRBV12-4 | - | CASSSGYGYTF | TGTGCCAGCAGTTCCGGGTATGGCTACACCTTC
TRBJ1-3 | - | TRBV7-9 | - | CASSLTFSGNTIYF | TGTGCCAGCAGCTTGACATTCTCTGGAAACACCATATATTTT
TRBJ1-6 | - | TRBV6-5 | - | CASTLARVDSPLHF | TGTGCCAGCACCTTGGCCCGGGTGGATTCACCCCTCCACTTT
TRBJ1-3 | - | TRBV19 | - | CASSINLGGAVSGNTIYF | TGTGCCAGTAGTATCAATTTGGGAGGGGCAGTCTCTGGAAACACCATATATTTT
TRBJ1-3 | - | TRBV7-9 | - | CASSLVRRSGNTIYF | TGTGCCAGCAGCTTAGTGCGTCGCTCTGGAAACACCATATATTTT
TRBJ2-5 | - | TRBV6-5 | TRBD2 | CASSQGLAVETQYF | TGTGCCAGCAGCCAGGGACTAGCCGTCGAGACCCAGTACTTC
TRBJ1-2 | - | TRBV5-1 | TRBD1 | CASSPREGAEYGYTF | TGCGCCAGCAGCCCTCGTGAGGGGGCGGAATATGGCTACACCTTC
TRBJ2-1 | - | TRBV6-2/TRBV6-3 | TRBD1 | CASSYFQGAYEQFF | TGTGCCAGCAGTTACTTTCAGGGGGCGTATGAGCAGTTCTTC
TRBJ1-3 | - | TRBV5-1 | - | CASSLTPTDSGNTIYF | TGCGCCAGCAGCTTGACCCCAACAGACTCTGGAAACACCATATATTTT
TRBJ2-1 | once | TRBV6-6 | TRBD2 | CASSDLAGVNNEQFF | TGTGCCAGCAGTGACCTAGCGGGGGTTAACAATGAGCAGTTCTTC
TRBJ2-2 | - | TRBV29-1 | - | CSAVQAGPGELFF | TGCAGCGCGGTTCAGGCGGGTCCCGGGGAGCTGTTTTTT
TRBJ1-1 | few | TRBV9 | - | CASSVGQGVNTEAFF | TGTGCCAGCAGCGTAGGGCAGGGTGTGAACACTGAAGCTTTCTTT
TRBJ2-3 | - | TRBV5-1 | TRBD2 | CASSPAMGSGEADTQYF | TGCGCCAGCAGCCCCGCGATGGGTAGCGGGGAGGCAGATACGCAGTATTTT